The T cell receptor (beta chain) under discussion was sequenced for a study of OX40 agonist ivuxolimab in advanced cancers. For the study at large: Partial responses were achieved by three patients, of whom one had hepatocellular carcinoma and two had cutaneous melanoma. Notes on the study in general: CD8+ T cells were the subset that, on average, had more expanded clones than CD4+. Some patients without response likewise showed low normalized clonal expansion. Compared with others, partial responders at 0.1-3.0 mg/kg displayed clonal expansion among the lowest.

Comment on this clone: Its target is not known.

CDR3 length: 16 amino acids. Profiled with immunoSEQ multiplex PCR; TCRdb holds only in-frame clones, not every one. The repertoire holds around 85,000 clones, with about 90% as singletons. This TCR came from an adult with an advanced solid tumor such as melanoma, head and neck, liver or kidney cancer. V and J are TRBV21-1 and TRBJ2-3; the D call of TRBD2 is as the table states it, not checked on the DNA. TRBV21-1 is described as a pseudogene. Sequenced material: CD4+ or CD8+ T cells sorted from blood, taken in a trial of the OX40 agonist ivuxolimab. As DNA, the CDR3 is TGTGCCAGCAGCAAAGAGGGACTAGCGGACACAGATACGCAGTATTTT. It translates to CASSKEGLADTDTQYF.